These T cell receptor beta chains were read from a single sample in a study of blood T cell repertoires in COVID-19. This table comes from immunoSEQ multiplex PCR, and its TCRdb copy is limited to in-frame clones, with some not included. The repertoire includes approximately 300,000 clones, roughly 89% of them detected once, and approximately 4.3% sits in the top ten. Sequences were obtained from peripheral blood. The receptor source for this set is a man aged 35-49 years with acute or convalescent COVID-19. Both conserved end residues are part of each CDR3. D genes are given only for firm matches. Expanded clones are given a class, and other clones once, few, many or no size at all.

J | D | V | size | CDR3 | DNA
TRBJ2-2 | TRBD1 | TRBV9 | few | CASSVTGQAQGTGELFF | TGTGCCAGCAGCGTAACGGGACAGGCCCAAGGCACCGGGGAGCTGTTTTTT
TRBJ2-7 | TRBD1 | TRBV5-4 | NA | CASSGTGPVYEQYF | TGTGCCAGCAGCGGGACAGGACCTGTCTACGAGCAGTACTTC
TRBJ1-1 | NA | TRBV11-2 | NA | CASSPIPTEAFF | TGTGCCAGCAGCCCAATTCCCACTGAAGCTTTCTTT
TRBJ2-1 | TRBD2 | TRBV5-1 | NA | CASSPLAGGPNEQFF | TGCGCCAGCAGCCCCCTAGCGGGGGGGCCGAATGAGCAGTTCTTC
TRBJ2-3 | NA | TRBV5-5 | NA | CASSLGTYSTDTQYF | TGTGCCAGCAGCTTGGGAACATATAGCACAGATACGCAGTATTTT
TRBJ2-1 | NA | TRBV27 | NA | CASSLFTGPYNEQFF | TGTGCCAGCAGTTTATTCACAGGGCCCTACAATGAGCAGTTCTTC
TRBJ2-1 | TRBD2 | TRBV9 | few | CASNSDGTSGTGRDEQFF | TGTGCCAGCAACTCCGACGGGACTAGCGGAACAGGGAGGGATGAGCAGTTCTTC
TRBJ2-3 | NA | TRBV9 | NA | CASSSGRGDTQYF | TGTGCCAGCAGCTCAGGAAGGGGAGATACGCAGTATTTT
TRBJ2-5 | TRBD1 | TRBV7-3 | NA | CASSPGTGIQETQYF | TGTGCCAGCAGCCCCGGGACAGGGATCCAAGAGACCCAGTACTTC
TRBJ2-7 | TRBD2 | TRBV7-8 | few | CASSSPSREEDEQYF | TGTGCCAGCAGCTCCCCTTCTCGGGAGGAAGACGAGCAGTACTTC
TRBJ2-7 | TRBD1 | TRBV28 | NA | CASSLYTAGTVYYEQYF | TGTGCCAGCAGTTTATACACCGCCGGGACAGTTTATTACGAGCAGTACTTC
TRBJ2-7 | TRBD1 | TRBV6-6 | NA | CASSRQGYEQYF | TGTGCCAGCAGCCGACAGGGCTACGAGCAGTACTTC